Listed below are T cell receptor beta chains from one sample, sequenced in a study of tumor and adjacent non-tumor tissue in lung cancer. TCRdb reanalysed the multiplex PCR reads using MiXCR and keeps one entry per CDR3 protein. Seen here are around 80,000 distinct CDR3 sequences, 76% observed once, and the top ten hold almost 40%. The sequencing sample was made of distant non-tumor lung tissue. The receptors derive from an older man with non-small cell lung cancer. Both conserved end residues are part of each CDR3. A D gene is named only where the DNA matches it firmly. Expanded clones are given a class, and other clones once, few, many or no size at all.

NA	TRBV11-2	NA	TRBJ2-5	TGTGCCAGCAGCCCTGGGACAATTGGGCAAGAGACCCAGTATTTC	CASSPGTIGQETQYF
NA	TRBV11-2	NA	TRBJ1-2	TGTGCCAGCAGTCCTGTAGGGGAAAATGGCTGCACCTTC	CASSPVGENGCTF
TRBD1	TRBV12-3/TRBV12-4	NA	TRBJ1-3	TGTGCCAGCAGACGTCCCGGGACAGAGATCGGCTATGGAAACACCATATATTTT	CASRRPGTEIGYGNTIYF
NA	TRBV12-3/TRBV12-4	NA	TRBJ1-6	TGTGCCAACAGCTTCACGAGCTCCTATAATTCAGCCCTCCACTTT	CANSFTSSYNSALHF
NA	TRBV4-1	NA	TRBJ1-5	TGCACCAGCAGCCAAGCGGACAGACGGCCCCAGCTTTTT	CTSSQADRRPQLF
NA	TRBV11-3	once	TRBJ2-3	TGTGCCAGCACCCGTAGGGAAATAAGCACAGATATGCAGTATTTT	CASTRREISTDMQYF
NA	TRBV6-5	once	TRBJ1-4	TGTGCCAGCAGTTTGCAGACGGGGGGAGGAAAAAAACTGTTTTTT	CASSLQTGGGKKLFF
NA	TRBV9	NA	TRBJ2-3	TGTGCCAGTAGCGTCCTAGGGGGGGAGGACACGCAGTATTTT	CASSVLGGEDTQYF
NA	TRBV6-9	NA	TRBJ2-5	TGTTCCGGAAGGAAAACGACAGCTCACCGTGACTCCGACCAGGAGACCCAGTACTTC	CSGRKTTAHRDSDQETQYF
TRBD1	TRBV6-5	NA	TRBJ1-2	TGTGCCAGCACTTACTCGATGACAGGGGGTAGCTACACCTTC	CASTYSMTGGSYTF
TRBD2	TRBV6-2/TRBV6-3	NA	TRBJ2-1	TGTGCCAGAAGTTCCATACCTAGCGGTGAGCAGTTCTTC	CARSSIPSGEQFF
NA	TRBV10-2	NA	TRBJ1-2	TGCGCCATCAGTGAGTCGACTCAAAGCTCTGACTACACCTTC	CAISESTQSSDYTF
TRBD1	TRBV6-5	NA	TRBJ1-2	TGTACAAGCAGTACCTCCTTCACAGGGGTAGATGACTACACCTTC	CTSSTSFTGVDDYTF
NA	TRBV20-1	NA	TRBJ2-4	TGCAGTGCTAGAATCGCCGGAGGGTTCGGAAACATTCAGTACTTC	CSARIAGGFGNIQYF
NA	TRBV10-2	NA	TRBJ1-6	TGCGCCGGCAGCTCACAATTGGGCGTTAATAATTCACCCCTACACTTT	CAGSSQLGVNNSPLHF
TRBD1	TRBV11-2	NA	TRBJ2-7	TGCGCCAGCGGCTTAGATCAGGGGGCCCCCTACGAGCGGTACTTC	CASGLDQGAPYERYF
NA	TRBV29-1	NA	TRBJ1-2	TGCAGCTTTGTCCCCTATGAGTTCTCGGGAGAAGATGGCTACACCTTC	CSFVPYEFSGEDGYTF
NA	TRBV11-2	few	TRBJ2-3	TGTGCCAGCAACCTCCCCAGCCGGAGTGCCTCGACGCTCCCAGATACGCAGTATTTT	CASNLPSRSASTLPDTQYF
TRBD2	TRBV6-1	NA	TRBJ2-1	TGTGCTAGCAGTGAGGGGACTAGCGGGAATCATGAGCAGTTCTTC	CASSEGTSGNHEQFF
TRBD2	TRBV14	NA	TRBJ2-7	TGTGCCAGCAGCCCCTTAGCGGGAGAGGGCGCCGAACAGTACTTC	CASSPLAGEGAEQYF
TRBD1	TRBV11-3	many	TRBJ1-1	TGTGCCAGCAGCTTACGGGACAGAACCCTGAAAATTGAAGCTTTCTTT	CASSLRDRTLKIEAFF
TRBD1	TRBV13	NA	TRBJ2-3	TGTGCCAGCAGACCCGGACAGGTAGCTCTCCGAGGCAATCAGCCCCAGTATTTT	CASRPGQVALRGNQPQYF
NA	TRBV21-1	NA	TRBJ2-7	TGTGCCAGCAGCAAAGCGAGGCAGTGGCAGGATGGACGACCCTACGAGCAGTACTTC	CASSKARQWQDGRPYEQYF
NA	TRBV6-6	many	TRBJ2-7	TGTGCTGTATCACCGGGACCCAACTACGAGCAGTACTTC	CAVSPGPNYEQYF
NA	TRBV6-2/TRBV6-3	NA	TRBJ2-2	TGTGCCAGCAGTTTCTCTAGGTCCTCAGGTCACGGGGAACTGTTTTTT	CASSFSRSSGHGELFF
NA	TRBV6-6	many	TRBJ2-1	TGTGCCAGCAGTTACATAGGGCTTACGGACGTCTTTAGCTCCTACAATGAGCAGTTCTTC	CASSYIGLTDVFSSYNEQFF
NA	TRBV29-1	once	TRBJ2-1	TGCAGTGTTGAAGTGCTTCAGGTACAGGGAAGTGGATACAATGAGCAGTTCTTC	CSVEVLQVQGSGYNEQFF